These 9 T cell receptor beta chains came from one sample sequenced in a study of T cell repertoires in aging, cancer and after chemotherapy. TRB rearrangements spanning V, D and J were amplified using mixed TRB-A/B primers. MiXCR, run by TCRdb on the multiplex PCR reads, gives a single entry per CDR3 protein. Of some 11,000 distinct CDR3 sequences listed, about 31% are singletons. The template was genomic DNA from peripheral blood, not RNA. Material for sequencing was blood. Receptor source: a human donor in good health.

A few counts support this clonotype. The gene calls are TRBV18 and TRBJ2-7, with D perhaps matching TRBD1 or TRBD2 (6 bases each). Germline V lookup: CDR1 KGHSH, CDR2 LQKENI. The CDR3 loop spans 16 amino acids. V lost 2 bases and J 2 bases, leaving 16 bases between the germline ends. CDR3 protein: CASSPLGTGGTYEQYF. The CDR3 DNA is TGTGCCAGCTCACCATTGGGGACTGGGGGCACCTACGAGCAGTACTTC.

This clonotype was detected only once. This chain uses TRBV24-1 with TRBJ1-5; D is ambiguous. The germline gives CDR1 KGHDR, CDR2 SFDVKD. The CDR3 has 15 residues. V was shortened by 5 bases and J by 3 bases, with 13 bases between the two germline ends. In nucleotides, the CDR3 is TGTGCCACCAGTGGTTCCAAAGGGCCCAATCAGCCCCAGCATTTT. This gives the protein CATSGSKGPNQPQHF.

This chain joins TRBV6-5 and TRBJ2-2; the match to TRBD2 covers 12 bases. Germline CDR1 MNHEY, CDR2 SVGAGI. The CDR3 is made up of 18 amino acids. Trimming took 9 bases from V and 7 from J; bases not matched to a gene: 18. The DNA of the CDR3 is TGTGCCAGAAGTGGCCCCGGACTAGCGGGAAGCATGAACGGGGAGCTGTTTTTT. Its protein product is CARSGPGLAGSMNGELFF.

V is TRBV6-6 and J is TRBJ1-3, with no clear D. Germline V gene lookup returns CDR1 MNHNY and CDR2 SVGAGI (reference sequence). V was shortened by 0 bases and J by 4 bases, with 7 bases between the two germline ends. The CDR3 consists of 14 residues. CDR3 in amino acids: CASSYSQLGNTIYF. The CDR3 DNA sequence: TGTGCCAGCAGTTACTCTCAGTTAGGAAACACCATATATTTT.

The chain recombines TRBV6-5 with TRBJ1-6; 8 nucleotides agree with TRBD1. The CDR3 is 14 amino acids. The V segment lost 6 bases and the J segment 6 bases; nucleotides outside the gene matches: 4. In germline, CDR1 is MNHEY, CDR2 SVGAGI. DNA of the CDR3: TGTGCCAGCAGATTAGGACAGGGTAATTCACCCCTCCACTTT. Its translation: CASRLGQGNSPLHF.

This chain connects TRBV12-3 or TRBV12-4 to TRBJ2-1; weak D call: TRBD2 (6 bases). V was shortened by 2 bases and J by 9 bases, with 11 bases between the two germline ends. The CDR3 spans 13 residues. CDR3 nucleotide sequence: TGTGCCAGCAGTTTATCGGGGGTGCGTGAGCAGTTCTTC. This encodes CASSLSGVREQFF.

The chain is built from TRBV12-3 or TRBV12-4 and TRBJ1-1; D not resolved. Deletions cut 5 bases from V and 6 bases from J, with 10 bases between. The CDR3 is made up of 12 amino acids. The CDR3 sequence: CASSEMRAEAFF. The CDR3 DNA reads TGTGCCAGCAGTGAAATGCGGGCTGAAGCTTTCTTT.

The CDR3 DNA reads as TGTGCCAGCAGCGTGAAAACAGGGGGCTCTGGAAACACCATATATTTT. As protein: CASSVKTGGSGNTIYF. The chain carries TRBV5-5 and TRBJ1-3; the match to TRBD1 covers 8 bases. CDR1 is SGHKS, CDR2 YYEKEE, per germline (reference sequence). The CDR3 is made up of 16 amino acids. With 4 bases clipped from V and 0 bases from J, the junction kept 6 bases outside the gene matches.

In this sample, this clonotype turned up a few times. The chain links TRBV6-5 to TRBJ1-1, with 7 bases fitting TRBD1. The trim removed 8 bases at V and 2 bases at J, leaving 5 bases unmatched. CDR3 length equals 13 residues. Looked up from germline, CDR1 is MNHEY and CDR2 is SVGAGI. CDR3 nucleotide sequence: TGTGCCAGCGGTGCAGGGGGTAACACTGAAGCTTTCTTT. It yields the protein CASGAGGNTEAFF.